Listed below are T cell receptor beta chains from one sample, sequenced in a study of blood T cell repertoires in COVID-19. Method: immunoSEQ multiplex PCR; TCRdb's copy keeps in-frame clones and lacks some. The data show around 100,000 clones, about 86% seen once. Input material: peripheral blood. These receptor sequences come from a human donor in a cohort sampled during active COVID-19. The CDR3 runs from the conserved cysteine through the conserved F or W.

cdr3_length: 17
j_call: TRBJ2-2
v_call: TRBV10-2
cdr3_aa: CASSSTGTGTNTGELFF

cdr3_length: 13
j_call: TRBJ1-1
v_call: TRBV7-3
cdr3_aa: CASRETGGTEAFF

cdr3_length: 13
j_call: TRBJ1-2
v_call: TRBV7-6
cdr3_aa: CASSALGGYGYTF

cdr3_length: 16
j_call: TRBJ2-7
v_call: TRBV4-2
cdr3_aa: CASSQGLEGRAYEQYF

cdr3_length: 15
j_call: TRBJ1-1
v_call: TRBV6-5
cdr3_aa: CASSSQGAGFVEAFF

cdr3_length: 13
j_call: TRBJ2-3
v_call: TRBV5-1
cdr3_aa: CASSSASADTQYF

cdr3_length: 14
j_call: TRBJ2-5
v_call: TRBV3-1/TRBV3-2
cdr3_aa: CASSQVSGVETQYF

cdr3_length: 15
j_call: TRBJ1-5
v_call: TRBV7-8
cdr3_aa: CASSLVPGEGQPQHF

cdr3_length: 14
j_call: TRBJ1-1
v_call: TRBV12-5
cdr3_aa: CASGWGTGNTEAFF

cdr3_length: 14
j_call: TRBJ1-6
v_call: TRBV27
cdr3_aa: CASTLGGVGSPLHF

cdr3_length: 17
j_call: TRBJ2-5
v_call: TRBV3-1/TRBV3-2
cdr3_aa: CASSQRSSGRARETQYF

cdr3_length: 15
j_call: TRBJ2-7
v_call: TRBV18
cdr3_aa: CASSLLETRPYEQYF

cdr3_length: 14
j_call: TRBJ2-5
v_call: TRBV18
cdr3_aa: CASSPGTGRETQYF

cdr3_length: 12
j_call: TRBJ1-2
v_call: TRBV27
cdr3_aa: CASRRTVGGYTF

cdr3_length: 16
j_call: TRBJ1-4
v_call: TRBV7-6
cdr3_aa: CASSLSGTGGGEKLFF

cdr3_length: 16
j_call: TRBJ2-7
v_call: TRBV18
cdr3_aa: CASSPLRTGSSYEQYF

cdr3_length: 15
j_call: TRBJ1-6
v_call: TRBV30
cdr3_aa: CAWTRQGRYGSPLHF

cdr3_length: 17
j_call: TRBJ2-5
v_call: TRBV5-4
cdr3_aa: CASSKTGTGYWEETQYF

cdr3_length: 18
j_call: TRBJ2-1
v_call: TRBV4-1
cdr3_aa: CASSQDWGGGHSYNEQFF

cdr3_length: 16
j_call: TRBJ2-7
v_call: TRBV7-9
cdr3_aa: CASSNPSGRATYEQYF

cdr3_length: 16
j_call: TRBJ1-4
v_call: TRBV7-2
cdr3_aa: CASSLVSGTGWEKLFF